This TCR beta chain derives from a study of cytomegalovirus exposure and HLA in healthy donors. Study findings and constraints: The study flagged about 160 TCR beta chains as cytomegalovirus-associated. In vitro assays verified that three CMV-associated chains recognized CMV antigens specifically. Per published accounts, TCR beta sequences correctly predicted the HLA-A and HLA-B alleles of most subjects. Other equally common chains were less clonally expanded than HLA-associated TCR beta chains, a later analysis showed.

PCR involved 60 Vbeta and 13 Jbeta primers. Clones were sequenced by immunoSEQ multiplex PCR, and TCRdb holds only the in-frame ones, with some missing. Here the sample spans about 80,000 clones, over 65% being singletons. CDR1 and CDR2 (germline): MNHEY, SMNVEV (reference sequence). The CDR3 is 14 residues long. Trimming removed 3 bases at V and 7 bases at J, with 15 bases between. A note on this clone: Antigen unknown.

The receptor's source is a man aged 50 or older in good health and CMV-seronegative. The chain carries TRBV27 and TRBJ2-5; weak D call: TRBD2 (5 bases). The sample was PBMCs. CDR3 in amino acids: CASSFAREIGTQYF. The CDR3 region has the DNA TGTGCCAGCAGTTTTGCTCGGGAAATTGGGACCCAGTACTTC.